This T cell receptor (beta chain) was identified in a study of cytomegalovirus exposure and HLA in healthy donors. CDR3 length equals 13 residues. The germline CDR1 and CDR2 sequences are SGHTA and FQGTGA. J lost 10 bases, V lost 5 bases, and 4 bases had no gene match. Note on this clone: The target antigen is unknown.

Study conclusions and caveats: Most TCR beta V segments were productive about 90% or about 30% of the time in an earlier analysis. Roughly even sequencing depth across donors was the assumption behind the presence/absence analyses.

A multiplex PCR was run with 60 Vbeta primers and 13 Jbeta primers. As handled by the study authors: An analysis performed later counted 60 million to 90 million unique TCR beta chains (roughly 11 million of them shared). Data came from immunoSEQ multiplex PCR; TCRdb stores just in-frame clones and leaves some out. From that table come the V and J calls and clone size; the DNA was used to work out D and trimming. This table holds more than 95,000 clones. The receptor comes from a man between 40 and 49 years old in good health and CMV-seronegative. Sequenced sample: PBMCs. This chain connects TRBV7-3 to TRBJ2-1; 11 bases align to TRBD1. This chain's CDR3 is CASSRTGGEEQFF. CDR3 nucleotide sequence: TGTGCCAGCAGCAGGACAGGGGGCGAAGAGCAGTTCTTC.